This TCR beta chain was obtained from a study of vaccination and CD4 T cells after COVID-19. Study in general: Mild disease affected under ten convalescent patients and severe disease one, all SARS-CoV-2 positive by nasal swab PCR. Across the group, participants received two doses of either BNT162b2 or mRNA-1273 vaccine. Each post-COVID sample was drawn after diagnosis, and the median interval was roughly 100 days (range 35 to 161). Investigators stimulated cells with overlapping spike peptides drawn from SARS-CoV-2, HCoV-NL63, HCoV-OC43 and HCoV-229E.

An Oncomine TCR Beta short-read assay was used to sequence the DNA from cultured CD4+ T cells. TCRdb itself ran the PCR reads through MiXCR, one entry per CDR3 protein. The data show fewer than 20,000 distinct CDR3 sequences, 45% to 55% seen once. CDR1 is WSHSY and CDR2 is SAAADI in the germline V gene. This CDR3 has 14 amino acids. The ends were cut back, 0 bases at V and 2 bases at J, with 5 bases in the middle. Within the sample, this clonotype is medium-sized. Its target is not known. Treatment denoted: roughly 11-day PBMC culture with coronavirus spike peptide pools or control peptides (ViraFEST assay).

This chain links TRBV10-2 with TRBJ1-5; D unclear. The specimen sequenced was CD4+ T cells from blood, cultured in vitro. The TCR comes from a human donor who had recovered from COVID-19. For the CDR3, the DNA is TGCGCCAGCAGTGAGTCCGGGGGCAATCAGCCCCAGCATTTT. Its protein product is CASSESGGNQPQHF.